This T cell receptor beta chain was profiled in a study of regulatory T cells in long-lasting Graves disease. Study-level background: Freshly diagnosed Graves' patients had used antithyroid drugs for under 3 months. Study-wide findings and caveats: Analysis covered peripheral blood alone, not thyroid tissue.

Trimming removed 1 base from V and 9 bases from J, with 10 bases in between. Germline V lookup: CDR1 DFQATT, CDR2 SNEGSKA (reference sequence). The CDR3 loop spans 11 amino acids. Arm-PCR with iRepertoire HTBI primers amplified the CDR3 regions for these TCR beta libraries. Each CDR3 protein gets one entry after TCRdb re-called the multiplex PCR reads with MiXCR. The sample lists roughly 560,000 distinct CDR3 sequences, around 16% occurring once. This clonotype was detected only once. Its antigen is still unknown. A much larger clone differs from this one at a single base, so this may be a read error. The sample's time point: newly diagnosed GD, antithyroid drugs for less than 3 months. RNA extracted from PBMCs served as the sequencing template. This sample was also put to use in a study of T cells in Graves' hyperthyroidism and ophthalmopathy. Per that study: The HTBI primer set served for first-round RT-PCR of the TCR CDR3. Most expanded thyroid clonotypes above 0.001 also appeared in blood.

The rearrangement uses TRBV20-1 and TRBJ2-7; D may be TRBD2 (7 bases). The sequenced sample was peripheral blood mononuclear cells (PBMCs), obtained at new diagnosis, from a patient treated with antithyroid drugs. This TCR came from a woman in her forties or fifties with Graves disease. The CDR3 is CSARGGGGQYF. The CDR3 DNA follows: TGCAGTGCTAGAGGCGGGGGCGGGCAGTACTTC.